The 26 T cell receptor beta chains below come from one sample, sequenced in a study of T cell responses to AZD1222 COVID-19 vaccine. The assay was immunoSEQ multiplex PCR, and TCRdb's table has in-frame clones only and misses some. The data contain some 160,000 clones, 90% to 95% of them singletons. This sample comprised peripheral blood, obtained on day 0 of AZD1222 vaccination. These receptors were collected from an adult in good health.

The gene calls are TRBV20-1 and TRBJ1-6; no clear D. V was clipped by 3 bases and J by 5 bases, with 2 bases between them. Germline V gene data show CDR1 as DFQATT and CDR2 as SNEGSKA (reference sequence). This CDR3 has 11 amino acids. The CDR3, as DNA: TGCAGTGCTAGTAATAATTCACCCCTCCACTTT. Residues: CSASNNSPLHF.

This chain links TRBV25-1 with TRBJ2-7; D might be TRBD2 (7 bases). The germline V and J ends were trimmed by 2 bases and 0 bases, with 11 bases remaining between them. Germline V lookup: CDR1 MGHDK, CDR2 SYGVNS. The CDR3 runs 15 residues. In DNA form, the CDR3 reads TGTGCCAGCAGTGAAAGGGGGACTACCTCCTACGAGCAGTACTTC. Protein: CASSERGTTSYEQYF.

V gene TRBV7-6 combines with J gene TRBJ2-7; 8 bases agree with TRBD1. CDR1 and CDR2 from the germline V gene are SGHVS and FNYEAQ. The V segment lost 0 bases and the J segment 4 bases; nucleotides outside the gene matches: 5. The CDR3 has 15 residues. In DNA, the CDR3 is TGTGCCAGCAGCTTAGCGGCAGGGGGCCTGTACGAGCAGTACTTC. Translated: CASSLAAGGLYEQYF.

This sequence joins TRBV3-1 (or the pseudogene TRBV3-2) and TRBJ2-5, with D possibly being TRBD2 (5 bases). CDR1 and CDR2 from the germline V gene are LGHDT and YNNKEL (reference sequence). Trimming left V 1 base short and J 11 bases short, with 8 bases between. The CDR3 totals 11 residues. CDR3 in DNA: TGTGCCAGCAGCCAAGGACGGGGACAGTACTTC. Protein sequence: CASSQGRGQYF.

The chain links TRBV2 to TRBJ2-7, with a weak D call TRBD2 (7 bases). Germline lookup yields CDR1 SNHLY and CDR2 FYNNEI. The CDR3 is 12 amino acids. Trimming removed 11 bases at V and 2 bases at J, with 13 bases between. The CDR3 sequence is CARRGGTYEQYF. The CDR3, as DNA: TGTGCCCGAAGGGGGGGGACCTACGAGCAGTACTTC.

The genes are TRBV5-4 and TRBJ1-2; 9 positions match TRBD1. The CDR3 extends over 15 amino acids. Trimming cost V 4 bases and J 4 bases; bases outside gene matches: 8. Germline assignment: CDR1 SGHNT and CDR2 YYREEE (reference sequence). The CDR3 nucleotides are TGTGCCAGCAGCGAGGGGACAGGGAGGTTCTATGGCTACACCTTC. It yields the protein CASSEGTGRFYGYTF. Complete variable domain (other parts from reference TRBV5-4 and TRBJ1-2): ETGVTQSPTHLIKTRGQQVTLRCSSQSGHNTVSWYQQALGQGPQFIFQYYREEENGRGNFPPRFSGLQFPNYSSELNVNALELDDSALYLCASSEGTGRFYGYTFGSGTRLTVV.

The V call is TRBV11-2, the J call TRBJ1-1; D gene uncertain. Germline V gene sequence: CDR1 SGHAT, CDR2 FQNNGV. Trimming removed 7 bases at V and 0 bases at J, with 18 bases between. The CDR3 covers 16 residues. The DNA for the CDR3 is TGTGCCAGCACCAACCCTCGTGGAACGATGAACACTGAAGCTTTCTTT. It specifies CASTNPRGTMNTEAFF.

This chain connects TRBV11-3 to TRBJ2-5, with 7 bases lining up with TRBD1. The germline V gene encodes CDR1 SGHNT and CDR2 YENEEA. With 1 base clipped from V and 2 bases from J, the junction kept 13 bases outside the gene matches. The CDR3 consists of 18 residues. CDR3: CASSLAVWIGQVQETQYF. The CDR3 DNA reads TGTGCCAGCAGCTTAGCCGTCTGGATCGGACAGGTTCAAGAGACCCAGTACTTC.

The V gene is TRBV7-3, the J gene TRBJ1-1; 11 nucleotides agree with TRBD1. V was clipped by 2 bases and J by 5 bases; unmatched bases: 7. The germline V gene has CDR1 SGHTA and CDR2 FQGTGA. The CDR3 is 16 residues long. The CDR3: CASSLYRDRGFTEAFF. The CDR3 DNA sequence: TGTGCCAGCAGCTTATATAGGGACAGGGGGTTTACTGAAGCTTTCTTT.

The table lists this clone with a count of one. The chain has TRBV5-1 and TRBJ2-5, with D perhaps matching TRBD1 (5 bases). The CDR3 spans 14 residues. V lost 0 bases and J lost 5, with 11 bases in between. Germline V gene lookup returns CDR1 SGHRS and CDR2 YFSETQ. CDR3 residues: CASSLVGERETQYF. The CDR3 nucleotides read TGCGCCAGCAGCTTGGTAGGGGAAAGGGAGACCCAGTACTTC.

The CDR3 reads CASSQGTGQIDYEQYF. The DNA for the CDR3 is TGTGCCAGCAGCCAAGGAACGGGACAGATAGACTACGAGCAGTACTTC. The rearrangement uses TRBV3-1 (or the pseudogene TRBV3-2) and TRBJ2-7; TRBD1 matches 7 bases. This CDR3 has 16 residues. Germline-derived CDR1 and CDR2 are LGHDT and YNNKEL (reference sequence). The V gene end was trimmed by 1 base and the J gene end by 3 bases; junction bases not matched to a gene: 9.

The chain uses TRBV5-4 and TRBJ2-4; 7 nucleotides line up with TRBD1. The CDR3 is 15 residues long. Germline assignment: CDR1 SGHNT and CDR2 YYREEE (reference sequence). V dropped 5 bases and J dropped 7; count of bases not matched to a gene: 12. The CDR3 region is CASSSAGTERNIQYF. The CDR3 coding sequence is TGTGCCAGCAGTTCGGCCGGGACAGAGAGGAACATTCAGTACTTC.

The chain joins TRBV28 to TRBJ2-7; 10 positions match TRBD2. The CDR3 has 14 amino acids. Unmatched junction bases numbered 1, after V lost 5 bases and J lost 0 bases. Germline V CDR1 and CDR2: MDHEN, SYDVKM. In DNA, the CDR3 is TGTGCCAGCAGTCGGACTAGCGGCTCCTACGAGCAGTACTTC. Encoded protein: CASSRTSGSYEQYF.

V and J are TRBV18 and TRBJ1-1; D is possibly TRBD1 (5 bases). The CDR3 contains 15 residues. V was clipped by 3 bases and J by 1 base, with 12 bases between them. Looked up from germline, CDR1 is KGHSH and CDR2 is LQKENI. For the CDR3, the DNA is TGTGCCAGCTCACCTTGGTGGGACCCGAACACTGAAGCTTTCTTT. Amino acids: CASSPWWDPNTEAFF.

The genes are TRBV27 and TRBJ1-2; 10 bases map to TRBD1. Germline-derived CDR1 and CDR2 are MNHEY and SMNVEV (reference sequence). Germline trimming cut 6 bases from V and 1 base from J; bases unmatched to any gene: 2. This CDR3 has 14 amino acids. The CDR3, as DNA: TGTGCCAGCAGCTGGGACAGGGGTAACTATGGCTACACCTTC. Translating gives CASSWDRGNYGYTF.

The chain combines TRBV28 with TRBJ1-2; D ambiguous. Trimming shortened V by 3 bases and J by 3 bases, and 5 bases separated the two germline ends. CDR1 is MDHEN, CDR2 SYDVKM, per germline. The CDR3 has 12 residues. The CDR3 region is CASSFGYYGYTF. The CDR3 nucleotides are TGTGCCAGCAGTTTTGGGTACTATGGCTACACCTTC.

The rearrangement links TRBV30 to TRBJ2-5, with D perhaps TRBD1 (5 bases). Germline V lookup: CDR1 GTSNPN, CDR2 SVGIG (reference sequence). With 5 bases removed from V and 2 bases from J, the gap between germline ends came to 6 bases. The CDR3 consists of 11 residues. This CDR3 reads CAWDSQETQYF. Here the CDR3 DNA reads TGTGCCTGGGACAGTCAAGAGACCCAGTACTTC.

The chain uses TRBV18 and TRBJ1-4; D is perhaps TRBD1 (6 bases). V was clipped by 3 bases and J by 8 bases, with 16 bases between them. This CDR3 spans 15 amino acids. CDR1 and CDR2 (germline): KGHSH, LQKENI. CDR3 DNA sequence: TGTGCCAGCTCACCTAACAGGGTTAACAACGAAAAACTGTTTTTT. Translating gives CASSPNRVNNEKLFF.

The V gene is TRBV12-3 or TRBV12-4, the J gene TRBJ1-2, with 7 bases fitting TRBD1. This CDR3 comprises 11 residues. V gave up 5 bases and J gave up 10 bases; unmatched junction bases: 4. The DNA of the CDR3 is TGTGCCAGCAGTCTGACAGGGCTCTACACCTTC. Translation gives CASSLTGLYTF.

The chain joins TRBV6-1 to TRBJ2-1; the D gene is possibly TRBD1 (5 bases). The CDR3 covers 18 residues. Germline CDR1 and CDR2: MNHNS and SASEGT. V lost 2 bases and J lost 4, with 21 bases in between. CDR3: CASSEYWGDTGIYNEQFF. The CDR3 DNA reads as TGTGCCAGCAGTGAATATTGGGGTGACACAGGAATATACAATGAGCAGTTCTTC.

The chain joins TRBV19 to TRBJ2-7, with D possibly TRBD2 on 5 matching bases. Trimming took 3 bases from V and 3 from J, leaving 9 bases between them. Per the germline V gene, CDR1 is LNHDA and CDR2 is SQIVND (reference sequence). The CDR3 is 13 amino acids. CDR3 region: CASSIDRDYEQYF. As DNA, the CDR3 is TGTGCCAGTAGTATTGATCGGGACTACGAGCAGTACTTC.

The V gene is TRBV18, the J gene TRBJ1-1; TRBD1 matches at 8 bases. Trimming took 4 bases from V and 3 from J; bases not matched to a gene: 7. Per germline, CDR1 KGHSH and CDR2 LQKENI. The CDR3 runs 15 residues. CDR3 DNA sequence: TGTGCCAGCTCACGCTCGACAGGGGCGGACACTGAAGCTTTCTTT. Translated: CASSRSTGADTEAFF.

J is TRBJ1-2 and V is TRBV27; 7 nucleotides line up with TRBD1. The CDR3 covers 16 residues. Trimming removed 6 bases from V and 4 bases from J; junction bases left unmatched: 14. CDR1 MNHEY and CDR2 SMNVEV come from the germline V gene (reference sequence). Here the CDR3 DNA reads TGTGCCAGCAGCCCCACGCGGACAGGAATCCCCTATGGCTACACCTTC. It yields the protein CASSPTRTGIPYGYTF.

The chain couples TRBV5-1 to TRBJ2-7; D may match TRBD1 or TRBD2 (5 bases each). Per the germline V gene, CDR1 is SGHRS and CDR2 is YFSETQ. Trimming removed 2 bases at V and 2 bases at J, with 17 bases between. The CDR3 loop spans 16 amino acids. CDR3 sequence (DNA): TGCGCCAGCAGCTTCGATCCCACCACGGGGCCCTACGAGCAGTACTTC. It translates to CASSFDPTTGPYEQYF.

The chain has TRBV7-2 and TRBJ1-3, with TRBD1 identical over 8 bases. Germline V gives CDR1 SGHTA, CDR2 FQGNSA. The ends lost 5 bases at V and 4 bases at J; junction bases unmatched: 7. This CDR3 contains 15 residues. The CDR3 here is CASSLTGGPGNTIYF. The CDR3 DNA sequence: TGTGCCAGCAGCCTTACAGGGGGACCCGGAAACACCATATATTTT.

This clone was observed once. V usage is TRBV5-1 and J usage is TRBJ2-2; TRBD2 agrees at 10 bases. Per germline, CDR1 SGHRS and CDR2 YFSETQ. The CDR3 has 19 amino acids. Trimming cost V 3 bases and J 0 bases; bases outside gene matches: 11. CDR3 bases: TGCGCCAGCAGCTCCGGACTAATACTAGCGGGGACGAACACCGGGGAGCTGTTTTTT. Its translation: CASSSGLILAGTNTGELFF.